Listed below are T cell receptor beta chains from one sample, sequenced in a study of T cells in pancreatic ductal adenocarcinoma. Using immunoSEQ multiplex PCR, the repertoire was profiled, and TCRdb retains in-frame clones only, with some absent. This sample has over 90,000 clones, with about 96% found just once. Input material: PBMCs. The receptor source for this set is a human donor with pancreatic ductal adenocarcinoma. CDR3s include the opening cysteine and the closing phenylalanine or tryptophan. The D gene is left open where the match is weak. The size field is filled for only some rows; it gives once, few, many or a size class.

abundance	v_gene	d_gene	j_gene	CDR3nt	CDR3aa
.	TRBV6-5	.	TRBJ1-2	TGTGCCAGCAGTTACTCGAACCTACAGGGTGGCTACACCTTC	CASSYSNLQGGYTF
few	TRBV6-6	.	TRBJ2-7	TGTGCCAGCAGTTATTCCGGACAGATGTACGAGCAGTACTTC	CASSYSGQMYEQYF
.	TRBV7-6	TRBD2	TRBJ2-1	TGTGCCAGCAGCTTAAAGACTAGCGGGAGGGCCTATGAGCAGTTCTTC	CASSLKTSGRAYEQFF
.	TRBV6-6	TRBD1	TRBJ2-7	TGTGCCAGCAGGTCCGGGACAGCTGACTACGAGCAGTACTTC	CASRSGTADYEQYF
once	TRBV6-1	.	TRBJ2-2	TGTGCCGCCCGGAGCCCGGCCACCGGGGAGCTGTTTTTT	CAARSPATGELFF
.	TRBV7-3	TRBD2	TRBJ2-1	TGTGCCAGCAGCTCCGGGACTAGCGGGACAGAGCAGTTCTTC	CASSSGTSGTEQFF
.	TRBV18	.	TRBJ2-3	TGTGCCAGCTCACCAAATAGTGCATCAGATACGCAGTATTTT	CASSPNSASDTQYF
once	TRBV7-2	.	TRBJ2-3	TGTGCCAGCAGCGGAAGGCAGGGTGGGACAGATACGCAGTATTTT	CASSGRQGGTDTQYF
.	TRBV28	.	TRBJ2-3	TGTGCCAGCAGAAAAACAGGGTCAGATACGCAGTATTTT	CASRKTGSDTQYF
.	TRBV5-4	TRBD1	TRBJ2-3	TGTGCCAGCAGCTTGGTCCCGGGACAGGGTACAGATACGCAGTATTTT	CASSLVPGQGTDTQYF
.	TRBV6-5	.	TRBJ1-2	TGTGCCAGCAGTTACCAGACAGCCAACTATGGCTACACCTTC	CASSYQTANYGYTF
.	TRBV4-1	TRBD2	TRBJ2-2	TGCGCCAGCAGCCCCGGGACTAGCGGGAGGGGAGGCGGGGAGCTGTTTTTT	CASSPGTSGRGGGELFF
.	TRBV10-3	TRBD2	TRBJ2-1	TGTGCCATCAGTTCCGGACTAGCGGGATACAATGAGCAGTTCTTC	CAISSGLAGYNEQFF
.	TRBV6-5	.	TRBJ2-2	TGTGCCAGCAGGGGCGACACCGGGGAGCTGTTTTTT	CASRGDTGELFF
.	TRBV4-2	.	TRBJ1-3	TGTGCCAGCAGCCCTCCGGGACACTTCTATGCCATATATTTT	CASSPPGHFYAIYF
.	TRBV5-6	.	TRBJ2-7	TGTGCCAGCAGCTTCGGACTGAACTACGAGCAGTACTTC	CASSFGLNYEQYF
once	TRBV6-1	TRBD2	TRBJ2-3	TGTGCCAGCAGCGGGGGGGTTGGGGCAGATACGCAGTATTTT	CASSGGVGADTQYF
.	TRBV5-6	.	TRBJ2-3	TGTGCCAGCAGCTTGGCCGGAGACCGGACGCAGTATTTT	CASSLAGDRTQYF
many	TRBV25-1	.	TRBJ2-7	TGTGCCAGCAGTGAAGCGGACAGTCCCTACGAGCAGTACTTC	CASSEADSPYEQYF
.	TRBV19	.	TRBJ2-7	TGTGCCAGTAGTATCTCTAAGGACAGTCCCTACGAGCAGTACTTC	CASSISKDSPYEQYF
.	TRBV6-1	.	TRBJ1-3	TGTGCCAGCACCCCAGGAATGGGAAACACCATATATTTT	CASTPGMGNTIYF
.	TRBV5-4	TRBD1	TRBJ2-7	TGTGCCAGCAGCGATACGGGACAGGGCCGATCTGAGCAGTACTTC	CASSDTGQGRSEQYF
.	TRBV18	TRBD1	TRBJ2-2	TGTGCCAGCGCCCGGGACAGGAACACCGGGGAGCTGTTTTTT	CASARDRNTGELFF
.	TRBV19	TRBD1	TRBJ2-7	TGTGCCAGTAGTCGGGGACAGGGGGGCACCTACGAGCAGTACTTC	CASSRGQGGTYEQYF